Listed here are 18 T cell receptor beta chains from one sample, sequenced in a study of cytomegalovirus exposure and HLA in healthy donors. It was with 60 Vbeta and 13 Jbeta primers that the PCR ran. Assay used: immunoSEQ multiplex PCR; TCRdb lists only in-frame clones, some missing. The table has some 170,000 clones, 70% to 85% seen once. The sample comprised PBMCs. These receptors were collected from a woman aged 55 to 70 in good health and CMV-seropositive.

In nucleotides, the CDR3 is TGTGCCAGCAGCTTTAGCGGAGTCTACAATGAGCAGTTCTTC. Amino acids: CASSFSGVYNEQFF. This chain joins TRBV7-2 and TRBJ2-1; tentatively, D is TRBD2 (6 bases). CDR3 length equals 14 residues. Trimming shortened V by 3 bases and J by 3 bases, and 9 bases separated the two germline ends. Germline CDR1 and CDR2: SGHTA and FQGNSA.

The rearrangement uses TRBV13 and TRBJ2-5; 11 bases are a match to TRBD2. From germline, CDR1 is PRHDT and CDR2 FYEKMQ (reference sequence). The length of the CDR3 is 18 residues. With 5 bases clipped from V and 5 bases from J, the junction kept 16 bases outside the gene matches. The DNA of the CDR3 is TGTGCCAGCAGCCTCGTTAGCGGGGGGGCAGGGCGTGTGGAGACCCAGTACTTC. This gives the protein CASSLVSGGAGRVETQYF. Together with reference TRBV13 and TRBJ2-5, the CDR3 gives the full variable domain: AAGVIQSPRHLIKEKRETATLKCYPIPRHDTVYWYQQGPGQDPQFLISFYEKMQSDKGSIPDRFSAQQFSDYHSELNMSSLELGDSALYFCASSLVSGGAGRVETQYFGPGTRLLVL.

The chain has TRBV7-2 and TRBJ2-1; D might be TRBD1 (6 bases). The length of the CDR3 is 15 residues. The V end lost 8 bases, the J end lost 0 bases, and 14 bases lay between the germline ends. The V gene's germline CDR1 is SGHTA and CDR2 FQGNSA. This chain's CDR3 is CASGSGRGSYNEQFF. DNA of the CDR3: TGTGCCAGCGGCTCGGGCAGGGGCTCCTACAATGAGCAGTTCTTC.

This chain uses TRBV7-9 with TRBJ1-4; TRBD1 aligns across 9 bases. This CDR3 has 14 residues. The germline V gene has CDR1 SEHNR and CDR2 FQNEAQ (reference sequence). The V and J ends lost 4 bases and 7 bases, in that order; junction bases with no gene match: 4. This CDR3 reads CASSSTGGGEKLFF. For the CDR3, the DNA is TGTGCCAGCAGCTCCACAGGGGGCGGTGAAAAACTGTTTTTT.

This clone was observed a handful of times. This chain uses TRBV9 with TRBJ1-3; possible D gene TRBD1, 5 bases. Germline V gives CDR1 SGDLS, CDR2 YYNGEE. The CDR3 spans 15 residues. V was trimmed by 2 bases and J by 1 base, leaving 10 bases between them. CDR3 sequence: CASSVLGGSGNTIYF. CDR3 in DNA: TGTGCCAGCAGCGTTCTCGGGGGTTCTGGAAACACCATATATTTT.

The rearrangement joins TRBV27 to TRBJ2-1; 7 bases are a match to TRBD2. This CDR3 has 14 residues. With 6 bases clipped from V and 6 bases from J, the junction kept 8 bases outside the gene matches. Germline CDR1 MNHEY, CDR2 SMNVEV (reference sequence). The CDR3 sequence is CASRLPGLRNEQFF. The CDR3 bases are TGTGCCAGCAGACTACCGGGACTACGCAATGAGCAGTTCTTC.

V and J are TRBV6-5 and TRBJ2-7, with 10 bases matching TRBD2. Trimming at V came to 6 bases and at J to 2 bases, leaving 4 bases not matched to a gene. CDR1 is MNHEY and CDR2 is SVGAGI in the germline V gene. The CDR3 covers 14 residues. As DNA, the CDR3 is TGTGCCAGCAGGAGCGGGGGGGCAACCTACGAGCAGTACTTC. Amino acid sequence: CASRSGGATYEQYF.

This clone was counted only a few times. The V gene is TRBV19, the J gene TRBJ1-5; 11 nucleotides align to TRBD1. V lost 5 bases to trimming and J lost 6 bases; unmatched junction nucleotides: 9. Germline V lookup: CDR1 LNHDA, CDR2 SQIVND (reference sequence). The CDR3 has 16 amino acids. The CDR3 DNA is TGTGCCAGTAGTCTTGGCCGGGACAGGGGGATTCAGCCCCAGCATTTT. The encoded protein is CASSLGRDRGIQPQHF.

V and J are TRBV2 and TRBJ2-7, with a weak D call TRBD1 (6 bases). The CDR3 loop spans 14 amino acids. V was trimmed by 9 bases and J by 0 bases, leaving 15 bases between them. Germline assignment: CDR1 SNHLY and CDR2 FYNNEI. The chain's CDR3 is CARQTGQSSYEQYF. The DNA of the CDR3 is TGTGCCAGACAAACAGGACAGAGCTCCTACGAGCAGTACTTC.

The chain has TRBV5-6 and TRBJ1-4; D call uncertain. CDR3 size: 12 residues. V gave up 4 bases and J gave up 7 bases, with 8 bases separating them. Germline V gene data show CDR1 as SGHDT and CDR2 as YYEEEE. This CDR3 reads CASSPYIEKLFF. The CDR3 nucleotides read TGTGCCAGCAGCCCGTATATTGAAAAACTGTTTTTT.

The chain joins TRBV18 to TRBJ1-1, with D maybe TRBD1 (5 bases). This CDR3 contains 13 residues. Per germline, CDR1 KGHSH and CDR2 LQKENI. Between the trimmed V and J ends, which lost 3 bases and 4 bases, there was a span of 9 bases. This chain's CDR3 is CASSPTVITEAFF. The CDR3 DNA reads TGTGCCAGCTCACCGACAGTAATCACTGAAGCTTTCTTT.

The V gene is TRBV5-5, the J gene TRBJ1-1; TRBD1 matches 10 bases. The germline V gene encodes CDR1 SGHKS and CDR2 YYEKEE (reference sequence). This CDR3 region has 18 residues. The V gene end was trimmed by 3 bases and the J gene end by 3 bases; junction bases not matched to a gene: 14. The CDR3, as DNA: TGTGCCAGCAGCTATATATACGGGGACAGGGGAAGAGACACTGAAGCTTTCTTT. Translation gives CASSYIYGDRGRDTEAFF.

The chain couples TRBV30 to TRBJ2-5, with 8 nucleotides matching TRBD2. The CDR3 has 13 residues. CDR1 GTSNPN and CDR2 SVGIG come from the germline V gene (reference sequence). The ends lost 3 bases at V and 2 bases at J; junction bases unmatched: 2. The CDR3 region has the DNA TGTGCCTGGAGCCGCGGGGGGCAAGAGACCCAGTACTTC. Residues: CAWSRGGQETQYF.

This chain joins TRBV27 and TRBJ2-7, with D perhaps TRBD1 (5 bases). CDR1 and CDR2 from the germline V gene are MNHEY and SMNVEV (reference sequence). The CDR3 has 16 residues. V lost 5 bases and J lost 0, with 17 bases in between. This chain's CDR3 is CASSHFTGYRSYEQYF. CDR3 bases: TGTGCCAGCAGTCATTTCACAGGTTACCGCTCCTACGAGCAGTACTTC.

The chain carries TRBV7-9 and TRBJ1-2, with no clear D. The V gene's germline CDR1 is SEHNR and CDR2 FQNEAQ (reference sequence). The V and J ends lost 2 bases and 4 bases respectively, with 14 bases between them. This CDR3 region has 15 residues. CDR3 sequence (DNA): TGTGCCAGCAGCTTATGGACGGGAGACTCCTATGGCTACACCTTC. The encoded protein is CASSLWTGDSYGYTF.

The gene calls are TRBV6-5 and TRBJ1-5; D unclear. Germline assignment: CDR1 MNHEY and CDR2 SVGAGI. V dropped 6 bases and J dropped 3 bases, with 9 bases sitting between them. The CDR3 loop spans 13 amino acids. The DNA of the CDR3 is TGTGCCAGCAGGGACTCCTACAATCAGCCCCAGCATTTT. It yields the protein CASRDSYNQPQHF.

This clone was detected a few times. J is TRBJ1-4 and V is TRBV2, with 10 nucleotides matching TRBD1. The CDR3 is 15 residues long. CDR1 and CDR2 (germline): SNHLY, FYNNEI. V gave up 4 bases and J gave up 5 bases; unmatched junction bases: 4. For the CDR3, the DNA is TGTGCCAGCAGTGGACAGGGGGCGCAGAATGAAAAACTGTTTTTT. Translated: CASSGQGAQNEKLFF.

Details on this clone: At one end, the junction sequence differs from germline, possibly due to a read error. CDR3 nucleotides: TGTGCCAGCAGTTATTTACTCGGTGGTGGGGCCAACGGCCTGACTTTC. Its translation is CASSYLLGGGANGLTF. The rearrangement joins TRBV27 to TRBJ2-6, with a possible D match to TRBD1 (5 bases). The germline V gene has CDR1 MNHEY and CDR2 SMNVEV (reference sequence). This CDR3 region has 16 residues.